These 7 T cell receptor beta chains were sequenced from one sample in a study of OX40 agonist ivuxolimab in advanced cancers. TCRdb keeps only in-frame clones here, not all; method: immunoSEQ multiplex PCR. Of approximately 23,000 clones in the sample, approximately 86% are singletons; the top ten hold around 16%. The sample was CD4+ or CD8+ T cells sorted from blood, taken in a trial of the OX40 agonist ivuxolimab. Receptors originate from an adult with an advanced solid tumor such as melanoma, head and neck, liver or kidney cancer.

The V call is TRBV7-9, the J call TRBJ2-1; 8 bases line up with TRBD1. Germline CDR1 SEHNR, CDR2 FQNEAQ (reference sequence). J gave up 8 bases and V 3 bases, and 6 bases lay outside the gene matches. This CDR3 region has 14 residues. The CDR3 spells CASSFRTGWDEQFF. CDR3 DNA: TGTGCCAGCAGCTTCAGGACAGGGTGGGATGAGCAGTTCTTC.

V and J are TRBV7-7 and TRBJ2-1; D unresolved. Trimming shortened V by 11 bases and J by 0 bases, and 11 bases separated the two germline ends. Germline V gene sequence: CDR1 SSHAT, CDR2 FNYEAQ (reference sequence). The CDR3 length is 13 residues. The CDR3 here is CASSLNSYNEQFF. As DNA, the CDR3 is TGTGCCTCCAGCCTGAACTCCTACAATGAGCAGTTCTTC.

In DNA, the CDR3 is TGCGCCAGCAGCCCCAGGCTGACTGACACAGATACGCAGTATTTT. Residues: CASSPRLTDTDTQYF. The V gene is TRBV4-1, the J gene TRBJ2-3; D unresolved. The CDR3 runs to 15 residues. CDR1 and CDR2 (germline): MGHRA, YSYEKL. V shed 4 bases and J shed 2 bases, with 13 bases lying between them.

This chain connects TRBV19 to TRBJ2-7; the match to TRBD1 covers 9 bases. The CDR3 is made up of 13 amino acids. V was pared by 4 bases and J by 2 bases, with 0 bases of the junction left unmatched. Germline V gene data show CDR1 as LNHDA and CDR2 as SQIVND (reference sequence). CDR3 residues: CASSRQGAYEQYF. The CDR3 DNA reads TGTGCCAGTAGTAGACAGGGGGCCTACGAGCAGTACTTC.

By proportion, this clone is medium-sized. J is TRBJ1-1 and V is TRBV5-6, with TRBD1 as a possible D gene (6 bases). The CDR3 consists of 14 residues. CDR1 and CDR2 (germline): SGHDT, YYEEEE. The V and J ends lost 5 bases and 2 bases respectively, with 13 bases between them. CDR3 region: CASRPGVGNTEAFF. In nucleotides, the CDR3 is TGTGCCAGCAGACCAGGGGTTGGAAACACTGAAGCTTTCTTT.

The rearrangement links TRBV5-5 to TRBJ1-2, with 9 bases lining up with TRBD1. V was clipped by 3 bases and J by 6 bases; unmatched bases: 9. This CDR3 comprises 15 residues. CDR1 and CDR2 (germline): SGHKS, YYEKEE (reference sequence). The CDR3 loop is CASSWPRTGADGYTF. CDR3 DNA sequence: TGTGCCAGCAGCTGGCCCAGGACAGGGGCTGATGGCTACACCTTC.

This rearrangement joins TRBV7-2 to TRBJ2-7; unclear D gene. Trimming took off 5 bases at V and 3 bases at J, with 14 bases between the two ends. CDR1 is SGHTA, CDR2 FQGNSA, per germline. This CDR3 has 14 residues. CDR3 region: CASSPDLGYYEQYF. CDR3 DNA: TGTGCCAGCAGCCCCGATCTGGGCTACTACGAGCAGTACTTC.